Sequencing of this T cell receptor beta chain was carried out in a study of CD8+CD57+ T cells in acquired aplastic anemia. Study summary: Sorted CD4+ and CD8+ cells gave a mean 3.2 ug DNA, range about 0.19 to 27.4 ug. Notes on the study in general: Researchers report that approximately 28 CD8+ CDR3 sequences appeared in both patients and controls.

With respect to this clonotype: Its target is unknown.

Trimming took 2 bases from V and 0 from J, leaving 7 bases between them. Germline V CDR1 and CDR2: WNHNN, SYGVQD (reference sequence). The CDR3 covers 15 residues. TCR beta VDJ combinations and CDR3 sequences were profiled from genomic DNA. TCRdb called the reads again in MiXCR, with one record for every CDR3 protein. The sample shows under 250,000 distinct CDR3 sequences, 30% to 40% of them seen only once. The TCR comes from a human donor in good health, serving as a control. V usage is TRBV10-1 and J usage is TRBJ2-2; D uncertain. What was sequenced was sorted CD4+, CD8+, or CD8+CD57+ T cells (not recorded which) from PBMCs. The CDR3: CASSEGCANTGELFF. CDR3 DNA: TGCGCCAGCAGTGAGGGCTGTGCGAACACCGGGGAGCTGTTTTTT.